The 15 T cell receptor beta chains below come from one sample, sequenced in a study of blood T cell repertoires in COVID-19. Data came from immunoSEQ multiplex PCR; TCRdb stores just in-frame clones and leaves some out. The sample contains 150,000 or so clones, about 88% of which appear only once. Sequenced material: peripheral blood. Source of these receptors: a man aged 60-69 years with acute or convalescent COVID-19.

This CDR3 reads CASSLLSGKVRNEQFF. The CDR3 DNA reads as TGTGCCAGCAGTTTACTTAGCGGGAAAGTAAGGAATGAGCAGTTCTTC. This chain connects TRBV28 to TRBJ2-1; TRBD2 matches 8 bases. V lost 2 bases, J lost 7 bases, and 10 bases stayed unmatched. Germline values: CDR1 MDHEN, CDR2 SYDVKM. This CDR3 has 16 amino acids.

The chain joins TRBV29-1 to TRBJ2-1; the D gene is possibly TRBD1 (5 bases). This CDR3 contains 13 residues. CDR1 and CDR2 from the germline V gene are SQVTM and ANQGSEA. Deletions cut 3 bases from V and 9 bases from J, with 15 bases between. The chain's CDR3 is CSVELGPTIEQFF. In DNA, the CDR3 is TGCAGCGTTGAGTTGGGGCCTACAATTGAGCAGTTCTTC.

In DNA form, the CDR3 reads TGTGCCTGGAGCGAGACAGGGGCTTTCTATGGCTACACCTTC. Translated, it gives CAWSETGAFYGYTF. The chain recombines TRBV30 with TRBJ1-2, with TRBD1 identical over 8 bases. The CDR3 totals 14 residues. V gave up 3 bases and J gave up 4 bases; unmatched junction bases: 7. In germline, CDR1 is GTSNPN, CDR2 SVGIG (reference sequence).

This clone showed up just a few times. DNA for the CDR3: TGTGCCAGCAGCACCCCAGGACAGTTACCGTCCTACGAGCAGTACGTC. It yields the protein CASSTPGQLPSYEQYV. The V gene is TRBV7-3, the J gene TRBJ2-7; a possible D gene is TRBD1 (6 bases). The CDR3 covers 16 residues. Germline V gene sequence: CDR1 SGHTA, CDR2 FQGTGA. V lost 5 bases, J lost 1 base, and 18 bases lay in between.

The sample holds a few counts of this clone. The CDR3 here is CASSLVGRGGNQPQHF. The DNA for the CDR3 is TGTGCCAGCAGCTTAGTCGGCAGGGGGGGCAATCAGCCCCAGCATTTT. The chain couples TRBV7-4 to TRBJ1-5; TRBD1 matches at 7 bases. The germline CDR1 and CDR2 sequences are SGHVT and SQSDAQ. Trimming cost V 1 base and J 2 bases; bases outside gene matches: 5. The CDR3 has 16 amino acids.

This rearrangement joins TRBV27 to TRBJ2-1; 10 bases match TRBD2. Germline CDR1 MNHEY, CDR2 SMNVEV (reference sequence). CDR3 size: 14 residues. V lost 6 bases and J lost 7; bases outside the gene matches: 6. CDR3 sequence (DNA): TGTGCCAGCAGGAGCGGGGGGGCGATGAATGAGCAGTTCTTC. Protein sequence: CASRSGGAMNEQFF.

This chain connects TRBV2 to TRBJ1-4; no reliable D call. The V end was cut by 8 bases, the J end by 0 bases, with 13 bases between. The CDR3 runs 15 residues. In germline, CDR1 is SNHLY, CDR2 FYNNEI. CDR3 residues: CASERIGSTNEKLFF. The CDR3 nucleotides are TGTGCCAGCGAGCGCATTGGGTCAACTAATGAAAAACTGTTTTTT.

J is TRBJ1-2 and V is TRBV6-5, with 8 bases aligning to TRBD1. This CDR3 is 15 amino acids long. In germline, CDR1 is MNHEY, CDR2 SVGAGI. J gave up 8 bases and V 0 bases, and 8 bases lay outside the gene matches. The CDR3 sequence: CASSYSGQGPFGYTF. Written as DNA, the CDR3 is TGTGCCAGCAGTTACTCAGGACAGGGCCCGTTCGGCTACACCTTC.

In nucleotides, the CDR3 is TGTGCCAGTACCTTGGACTCCGCTAACTATGGCTACACCTTC. This codes for CASTLDSANYGYTF. The chain combines TRBV19 with TRBJ1-2; D remains ambiguous. The length of the CDR3 is 14 residues. Trimming stripped 7 bases from V and 0 bases from J, with 12 bases between. Germline assignment: CDR1 LNHDA and CDR2 SQIVND (reference sequence). The full variable domain, with the rest looked up from reference TRBV19 and TRBJ1-2, is DGGITQSPKYLFRKEGQNVTLSCEQNLNHDAMYWYRQDPGQGLRLIYYSQIVNDFQKGDIAEGYSVSREKKESFPLTVTSAQKNPTAFYLCASTLDSANYGYTFGSGTRLTVV.

In the case of this clone: The same CDR3 arises from other DNA sequences in this sample as well. The chain joins TRBV30 to TRBJ1-2, with 7 nucleotides matching TRBD1. This CDR3 region has 14 residues. V trimming: 8 bases; J trimming: 0 bases; junction bases outside the gene matches: 9. Germline CDR1 GTSNPN, CDR2 SVGIG (reference sequence). CDR3 region: CAGNWGQPNYGYTF. CDR3 in DNA: TGTGCCGGCAATTGGGGACAGCCTAACTATGGCTACACCTTC.

The rearrangement joins TRBV9 to TRBJ2-7; 12 bases line up with TRBD2. The V and J ends lost 4 bases and 3 bases, in that order; junction bases with no gene match: 17. The CDR3 loop spans 19 amino acids. Germline loops: CDR1 SGDLS, CDR2 YYNGEE. The CDR3 loop reads CASSPPGGLAGGWDYEQYF. Here the CDR3 DNA reads TGTGCCAGCAGCCCTCCCGGCGGGCTAGCGGGAGGGTGGGACTACGAGCAGTACTTC. Looking up the rest from reference TRBV9 and TRBJ2-7 gives the full variable domain: DSGVTQTPKHLITATGQRVTLRCSPRSGDLSVYWYQQSLDQGLQFLIQYYNGEERAKGNILERFSAQQFPDLHSELNLSSLELGDSALYFCASSPPGGLAGGWDYEQYFGPGTRLTVT.

Only one count was recorded for this clone. The V call is TRBV5-1, the J call TRBJ1-6, with TRBD1 as a possible D gene (5 bases). CDR1 is SGHRS, CDR2 YFSETQ, per germline. V was cut by 5 bases and J by 10 bases, with 13 bases left in between. The CDR3 totals 13 residues. The CDR3 sequence is CASSEGANSPLHF. The DNA of the CDR3 is TGCGCCAGCAGTGAAGGGGCGAACTCACCCCTCCACTTT.

This clone was seen a handful of times. This chain uses TRBV19 with TRBJ2-4; possibly TRBD2 for D (5 bases). The CDR3 loop spans 15 amino acids. The germline V gene encodes CDR1 LNHDA and CDR2 SQIVND (reference sequence). With 10 bases removed from V and 3 bases from J, the gap between germline ends came to 19 bases. The CDR3 nucleotides read TGTGCCACCTCAAGTGGAGGAACGGGCAAAAACATTCAGTACTTC. Translating it yields CATSSGGTGKNIQYF. The full variable domain, rest sourced from reference TRBV19 and TRBJ2-4, is DGGITQSPKYLFRKEGQNVTLSCEQNLNHDAMYWYRQDPGQGLRLIYYSQIVNDFQKGDIAEGYSVSREKKESFPLTVTSAQKNPTAFYLCATSSGGTGKNIQYFGAGTRLSVL.

V is TRBV2 and J is TRBJ1-5; 7 bases map to TRBD1. The CDR3 has 16 amino acids. From germline, CDR1 is SNHLY and CDR2 FYNNEI. V dropped 6 bases and J dropped 4; count of bases not matched to a gene: 12. CDR3 region: CASSPTGVGMNQPQHF. CDR3 sequence (DNA): TGTGCCAGCAGCCCAACAGGGGTTGGGATGAATCAGCCCCAGCATTTT. Supplemented by reference TRBV2 and TRBJ1-5, the full variable domain reads EPEVTQTPSHQVTQMGQEVILRCVPISNHLYFYWYRQILGQKVEFLVSFYNNEISEKSEIFDDQFSVERPDGSNFTLKIRSTKLEDSAMYFCASSPTGVGMNQPQHFGDGTRLSIL.

The V and J genes are TRBV5-1 and TRBJ1-2; D perhaps matches TRBD1 (6 bases). V was pared by 4 bases and J by 0 bases, with 10 bases between. There are 14 residues in the CDR3. The germline V gene has CDR1 SGHRS and CDR2 YFSETQ. CDR3: CASSADRTNYGYTF. The CDR3 DNA reads TGCGCCAGCAGCGCCGACAGGACTAACTATGGCTACACCTTC.